This TCR beta chain is drawn from a study of blood T cell repertoires in COVID-19. Study information: The origin of the acute and convalescent COVID-19 samples was the United States, Italy and Spain. T cells, B-cell-depleted T cells, or PBMCs provided the cDNA or gDNA that served as material.

This CDR3 is 15 amino acids long. Trimming cost V 7 bases and J 4 bases; bases outside gene matches: 10. Germline V CDR1 and CDR2: SGHAT, FQNNGV. Seattle researchers signed up patients amid active infection and tracked them longitudinally. How the authors handled the data: Cell counts per sample came from amplifying reference gene primers. Clones were read by immunoSEQ multiplex PCR, and TCRdb kept only the in-frame ones, dropping some. The V and J calls and clone size were taken over from that table, and D and trimming were inferred from the DNA. The repertoire holds roughly 58,000 clones, with approximately 75% as singletons.

The chain joins TRBV11-2 to TRBJ2-1; 7 bases agree with TRBD1. The source material was peripheral blood. The receptor comes from a man aged 55 to 69 with COVID-19, enrolled during active disease. CDR3 sequence: CASTKGAVPYNEQFF. CDR3 sequence (DNA): TGTGCCAGCACCAAGGGGGCAGTCCCATACAATGAGCAGTTCTTC.